Each of the 20 T cell receptor beta chains below was sequenced from the same sample in a study of naive and memory T cell subsets. Amplification of ligated cDNA took four PCR rounds with SP2 and nested alpha and beta constant primers. TCRdb called the 5' RACE reads again in MiXCR, with one record for every CDR3 protein. Here the sample spans 45,000 to 55,000 distinct CDR3 sequences, approximately 4.5% being singletons. TCR cDNA received a 3' ligated oligonucleotide that carried a UMI. The source is a female donor in good health.

This clonotype was detected ten times or more. The CDR3 is CAISGTYSNQPQHF. In DNA, the CDR3 is TGTGCCATCTCCGGGACATATAGCAATCAGCCCCAGCATTTT. The chain combines TRBV19 with TRBJ1-5; D is perhaps TRBD1 (6 bases). The CDR3 is made up of 14 amino acids. Trimming left V 10 bases short and J 0 bases short, with 13 bases between. CDR1 and CDR2 from the germline V gene are LNHDA and SQIVND (reference sequence).

This clonotype was observed at least ten times. V and J are TRBV19 and TRBJ1-5; D unresolved. This CDR3 comprises 14 residues. Trimming took off 1 base at V and 5 bases at J, with 9 bases between the two ends. Germline lookup yields CDR1 LNHDA and CDR2 SQIVND (reference sequence). In nucleotides, the CDR3 is TGTGCCAGTAGTATAGGTTCGATGTATCAGCCCCAGCATTTT. Amino acids: CASSIGSMYQPQHF.

The sample holds many counts of this clonotype. The chain links TRBV12-3 or TRBV12-4 to TRBJ2-1, with D possibly TRBD2 on 6 matching bases. The CDR3 is 13 residues long. The V end was cut by 7 bases, the J end by 11 bases, with 18 bases between. CDR3 nucleotide sequence: TGTGCCAGCACCACCATAGGGGCGGGACAGCAGTTCTTC. Protein sequence: CASTTIGAGQQFF.

This clonotype was picked up many times. V usage is TRBV20-1 and J usage is TRBJ1-2; 9 nucleotides match TRBD1. The ends lost 6 bases at V and 8 bases at J; junction bases unmatched: 10. CDR1 DFQATT and CDR2 SNEGSKA come from the germline V gene (reference sequence). The CDR3 loop spans 13 amino acids. The CDR3 DNA follows: TGCAGTGCCATCGGACAGGGGAATGGAGGCTACACCTTC. The encoded protein is CSAIGQGNGGYTF.

This clonotype appeared a few times. The V call is TRBV19, the J call TRBJ1-5; 8 bases agree with TRBD1. There are 20 residues in the CDR3. The ends lost 2 bases at V and 1 base at J; junction bases unmatched: 16. Germline V lookup: CDR1 LNHDA, CDR2 SQIVND (reference sequence). The CDR3 DNA reads TGTGCCAGTAGTATAAGTGAGGACAGGGACGTAGTACAGAGCAATCAGCCCCAGCATTTT. This translates into CASSISEDRDVVQSNQPQHF.

This clonotype was seen many times. V is TRBV12-3 or TRBV12-4 and J is TRBJ2-2, with 10 bases aligning to TRBD2. J gave up 7 bases and V 5 bases, and 10 bases lay outside the gene matches. The CDR3 contains 16 residues. CDR3 nucleotide sequence: TGTGCCAGCAGTCTCCGACTAGCGGGCCTATTCGGGGAGCTGTTTTTT. Translated, it gives CASSLRLAGLFGELFF.

This clonotype was observed at least ten times. The J gene is TRBJ2-7, the V gene TRBV6-6; D is possibly TRBD1 (6 bases). CDR1 MNHNY and CDR2 SVGAGI come from the germline V gene (reference sequence). V gave up 6 bases and J gave up 4 bases, with 16 bases separating them. The CDR3 sequence is 14 residues long. Written as DNA, the CDR3 is TGTGCCAGCAGCCCCAGGGGCCAAGGGTACGAGCAGTACTTC. Translating gives CASSPRGQGYEQYF.

The chain recombines TRBV29-1 with TRBJ2-3; 7 bases agree with TRBD1. This CDR3 is 10 amino acids long. Germline loops: CDR1 SQVTM, CDR2 ANQGSEA. V lost 6 bases to trimming and J lost 8 bases; unmatched junction nucleotides: 2. This CDR3 is CSVTGVTQYF. DNA of the CDR3: TGCAGCGTCACAGGGGTTACGCAGTATTTT.

This clonotype was found many times. The chain employs TRBV10-3 and TRBJ1-1; a possible D gene is TRBD1 (6 bases). With 7 bases removed from V and 3 bases from J, the gap between germline ends came to 15 bases. The CDR3 runs to 14 residues. Germline CDR1 reads ENHRY; CDR2 reads SYGVKD. The CDR3 DNA sequence: TGTGCCATCAAGCCAGGGGTAGATGACACTGAAGCTTTCTTT. It yields the protein CAIKPGVDDTEAFF.

This clonotype came up many times. This chain links TRBV11-2 with TRBJ1-2; D is ambiguous. V was trimmed by 5 bases and J by 8 bases, leaving 18 bases between them. CDR3 length equals 14 residues. In germline, CDR1 is SGHAT, CDR2 FQNNGV. In DNA form, the CDR3 reads TGTGCCAGCAGCCAATGGGAGGGTGCTTTCGGCTACACCTTC. This codes for CASSQWEGAFGYTF.

This clonotype was picked up a small number of times. The genes are TRBV5-1 and TRBJ2-2; a weak D match, TRBD2 (6 bases). CDR3 size: 16 residues. V was pared by 6 bases and J by 3 bases, with 18 bases between. CDR1 is SGHRS, CDR2 YFSETQ, per germline. Here the CDR3 DNA reads TGCGCCAGCATCCTTTCGGCGGGGATTGACACCGGGGAGCTGTTTTTT. It yields the protein CASILSAGIDTGELFF.

Ten or more counts support this clonotype. The CDR3 reads CASSLWGPQYF. CDR3 coding DNA: TGTGCCAGCAGTTTATGGGGGCCGCAGTACTTC. This chain uses TRBV28 with TRBJ2-7; possible D gene TRBD1, 5 bases. V was pared by 0 bases and J by 9 bases, with 6 bases between. CDR1 and CDR2 from the germline V gene are MDHEN and SYDVKM. This CDR3 is built from 11 residues.

The chain uses TRBV9 and TRBJ1-2, with a possible D match to TRBD1 (6 bases). CDR3 length: 13 amino acids. Germline lookup yields CDR1 SGDLS and CDR2 YYNGEE. The V gene lost 5 bases and the J gene lost 4 bases, with 12 bases spanning the gap. The CDR3 nucleotides read TGTGCCAGCAGGGCCGGGGGGGCCTATGGCTACACCTTC. Translation: CASRAGGAYGYTF.

The V call is TRBV2, the J call TRBJ2-3, with 8 nucleotides matching TRBD2. The CDR3 length is 15 residues. V shed 6 bases, J shed 3 bases, and the junction held 8 bases outside the gene matches. Germline V gene sequence: CDR1 SNHLY, CDR2 FYNNEI. CDR3 nucleotide sequence: TGTGCCAGCAGGACAAGCGGGAGTAGTACAGATACGCAGTATTTT. As protein: CASRTSGSSTDTQYF.

Remarks on this clonotype: Being one base from a much bigger clone, this may be a read error. This chain joins TRBV18 and TRBJ2-7, with D possibly matching TRBD1 (5 bases). Germline CDR1 KGHSH, CDR2 LQKENI. CDR3 length equals 16 residues. Trimming removed 3 bases at V and 2 bases at J, with 17 bases between. This CDR3 reads CASSPDLGLGPYEQYF. CDR3 DNA: TGTGCCAGCTCACCGGATCTGGGGCTCGGTCCCTACGAGCAGTACTTC.

This clonotype has at least ten counts. The rearrangement uses TRBV28 and TRBJ2-2; D unclear. This CDR3 has 16 amino acids. V was trimmed by 3 bases and J by 4 bases, leaving 15 bases between them. Germline values: CDR1 MDHEN, CDR2 SYDVKM. This CDR3 is CASSFPGKGFTGELFF. The CDR3 coding sequence is TGTGCCAGCAGTTTTCCTGGTAAAGGGTTCACCGGGGAGCTGTTTTTT.

In its sample, this clonotype was seen many times. This chain connects TRBV2 to TRBJ1-4; TRBD1 is a possible D gene (5 bases). Germline V gene data show CDR1 as SNHLY and CDR2 as FYNNEI. V was pared by 4 bases and J by 3 bases, with 12 bases between. CDR3 length equals 15 residues. The CDR3, as DNA: TGTGCCAGCAGTGCCCAGGGAGTACCTAATGAAAAACTGTTTTTT. Its protein product is CASSAQGVPNEKLFF.

A few counts support this clonotype. The chain combines TRBV15 with TRBJ2-7, with unresolved D. V was clipped by 1 base and J by 6 bases, with 10 bases between them. Germline CDR1 reads LNHNV; CDR2 reads YYDKDF (reference sequence). This CDR3 spans 13 amino acids. The CDR3 nucleotides are TGTGCCACCAGCAGAGGATCCGCACCCGAGCAGTACTTC. Residues: CATSRGSAPEQYF.

This clonotype has a handful of counts. The J gene is TRBJ1-5, the V gene TRBV11-2; D ambiguous. V shed 0 bases and J shed 0 bases, with 9 bases lying between them. Germline V lookup: CDR1 SGHAT, CDR2 FQNNGV. The CDR3 covers 16 residues. The CDR3 here is CASSLEGALSNQPQHF. For the CDR3, the DNA is TGTGCCAGCAGCTTAGAGGGCGCGCTTAGCAATCAGCCCCAGCATTTT.

Worth noting for this clonotype: Just one base apart from a much larger clone, this may be a read error. V gene TRBV6-2 or TRBV6-3 combines with J gene TRBJ2-1; D gene uncertain. Germline CDR1 and CDR2: MNHEY and SVGEGT. This CDR3 is built from 11 residues. The V and J ends lost 4 bases and 10 bases respectively, with 8 bases between them. DNA of the CDR3: TGTGCCAGCAGTTGGGGTGGGGAGCAGTTCTTC. This translates into CASSWGGEQFF.